One sample yielded the 25 T cell receptor beta chains listed below, sequenced in a study of control samples from healthy donors and cancer patients. Assay used: immunoSEQ multiplex PCR; TCRdb lists only in-frame clones, some missing. The sample shows 95,000 to 150,000 clones, around nine tenths of them seen only once. Sequencing was carried out using blood. The receptors come from a man aged 30 to 45 in good health.

V usage is TRBV30 and J usage is TRBJ1-1; D uncertain. V lost 1 base, J lost 10 bases, and 13 bases lay in between. CDR1 and CDR2 (germline): GTSNPN, SVGIG (reference sequence). The CDR3 consists of 12 residues. The CDR3 nucleotides read TGTGCCTGGAGTGGCGTCCGGGAGACAGCTTTCTTT. This codes for CAWSGVRETAFF.

V and J are TRBV5-6 and TRBJ1-1; TRBD1 agrees at 10 bases. Germline CDR1 and CDR2: SGHDT and YYEEEE. The CDR3 contains 18 residues. V trimming: 4 bases; J trimming: 5 bases; junction bases outside the gene matches: 17. CDR3 region: CASSLAWGDRGDVTEAFF. In DNA form, the CDR3 reads TGTGCCAGCAGCCTGGCTTGGGGGGACAGGGGCGATGTTACTGAAGCTTTCTTT.

J is TRBJ2-3 and V is TRBV5-1, with 8 bases lining up with TRBD1. Germline CDR1 and CDR2: SGHRS and YFSETQ. Trimming removed 1 base from V and 4 bases from J; junction bases left unmatched: 5. This CDR3 contains 15 residues. CDR3 sequence (DNA): TGCGCCAGCAGCTTGACGACAGGGGTTGCAGATACGCAGTATTTT. Translation gives CASSLTTGVADTQYF.

The chain uses TRBV5-1 and TRBJ2-1; no reliable D call. CDR1 and CDR2 from the germline V gene are SGHRS and YFSETQ. The CDR3 sequence is 11 residues long. The V and J ends lost 4 bases and 15 bases respectively, with 14 bases between them. CDR3 sequence (DNA): TGCGCCAGCAGCACCCGAAGGGTTTGGTTCTTC. It specifies CASSTRRVWFF.

The V and J genes are TRBV2 and TRBJ1-5, with 9 bases identical to TRBD1. Germline CDR1 SNHLY, CDR2 FYNNEI. The CDR3 length is 14 residues. V dropped 7 bases and J dropped 7; count of bases not matched to a gene: 8. The CDR3 here is CASTLDRGGQPQHF. The CDR3 nucleotides are TGTGCCAGCACCCTGGACAGGGGAGGGCAGCCCCAGCATTTT. Supplemented by reference TRBV2 and TRBJ1-5, the full variable domain reads EPEVTQTPSHQVTQMGQEVILRCVPISNHLYFYWYRQILGQKVEFLVSFYNNEISEKSEIFDDQFSVERPDGSNFTLKIRSTKLEDSAMYFCASTLDRGGQPQHFGDGTRLSIL.

V usage is TRBV5-8 and J usage is TRBJ2-1, with 11 bases identical to TRBD2. Losses at the gene ends were 4 bases for V and 8 bases for J; bases not matched to a gene: 17. The CDR3 contains 18 residues. CDR1 SGHTS and CDR2 YDEGEE come from the germline V gene. The CDR3 DNA reads TGTGCCAGCAGCACCCTCTTGGATAGCGGGGGGGTGGGTGATGAGCAGTTCTTC. Its protein product is CASSTLLDSGGVGDEQFF.

This rearrangement joins TRBV2 to TRBJ1-5, with 7 bases aligning to TRBD1. Germline values: CDR1 SNHLY, CDR2 FYNNEI. There are 14 residues in the CDR3. J was trimmed by 4 bases and V by 8 bases; bases with no gene match: 8. CDR3 sequence reads: CASRPGTVNQPQHF. Written as DNA, the CDR3 is TGTGCCAGCCGTCCAGGGACAGTAAATCAGCCCCAGCATTTT.

V usage is TRBV30 and J usage is TRBJ1-1, with D tentatively TRBD1 (5 bases). This CDR3 comprises 13 residues. Per germline, CDR1 GTSNPN and CDR2 SVGIG (reference sequence). The germline V and J ends were trimmed by 0 bases and 3 bases, with 8 bases remaining between them. CDR3 DNA: TGTGCCTGGAGTGTAGCCAGGGACACTGAAGCTTTCTTT. This encodes CAWSVARDTEAFF.

This clone appeared once. The chain carries TRBV4-1 and TRBJ1-3; D gene uncertain. The germline V gene has CDR1 MGHRA and CDR2 YSYEKL. The CDR3 sequence is 15 residues long. The V end lost 1 base, the J end lost 2 bases, and 9 bases lay between the germline ends. CDR3: CASSQVGLPGNTIYF. CDR3 sequence (DNA): TGCGCCAGCAGCCAAGTTGGGTTACCTGGAAACACCATATATTTT.

This clone was counted once. The chain has TRBV5-8 and TRBJ2-7; 8 bases are shared with TRBD2. Per the germline V gene, CDR1 is SGHTS and CDR2 is YDEGEE. The CDR3 totals 15 residues. Trimming at V came to 2 bases and at J to 3 bases, leaving 7 bases not matched to a gene. This CDR3 reads CASSLTGGELYEQYV. In DNA form, the CDR3 reads TGTGCCAGCAGCTTAACGGGGGGGGAACTCTACGAGCAGTACGTC.

There are a few counts of this clone. The rearrangement links TRBV3-1 (or the pseudogene TRBV3-2) to TRBJ2-5, with a weak D call TRBD1 (6 bases). CDR1 is LGHDT and CDR2 is YNNKEL in the germline V gene (reference sequence). The CDR3 runs 12 residues. V was cut by 9 bases and J by 4 bases, with 12 bases left in between. Here the CDR3 DNA reads TGTGCCAGTGACAGGCAGGGAGAGACCCAGTACTTC. This translates into CASDRQGETQYF.

V usage is TRBV27 and J usage is TRBJ1-5, with D unclear. The V gene's germline CDR1 is MNHEY and CDR2 SMNVEV (reference sequence). CDR3 length equals 18 residues. The V gene lost 6 bases and the J gene lost 0 bases, with 21 bases spanning the gap. The CDR3 loop reads CASSREGPIGYSNQPQHF. CDR3 DNA sequence: TGTGCCAGCAGCAGAGAAGGACCGATTGGATATAGCAATCAGCCCCAGCATTTT.

This CDR3 is CASSKGADTQYF. CDR3 DNA sequence: TGTGCCAGCAGCAAAGGGGCAGATACGCAGTATTTT. This chain links TRBV5-8 with TRBJ2-3; possible D gene TRBD1, 5 bases. This CDR3 spans 12 amino acids. From germline, CDR1 is SGHTS and CDR2 YDEGEE. The ends were cut back, 4 bases at V and 4 bases at J, with 7 bases in the middle.

Only one count was recorded for this clone. This chain uses TRBV5-6 with TRBJ2-6; D is perhaps TRBD1 (5 bases). The germline CDR1 and CDR2 sequences are SGHDT and YYEEEE. The CDR3 is 15 residues long. V was trimmed by 4 bases and J by 4 bases, leaving 12 bases between them. The CDR3 loop reads CASSPQGLGANVLTF. CDR3 in DNA: TGTGCCAGCAGCCCCCAGGGTTTGGGGGCCAACGTCCTGACTTTC.

V and J are TRBV5-1 and TRBJ1-4; no clear D. Germline lookup yields CDR1 SGHRS and CDR2 YFSETQ. The CDR3 extends over 16 amino acids. Trimming cost V 4 bases and J 0 bases, with 13 bases left between them. The CDR3 sequence is CASSLVGEATNEKLFF. In nucleotides, the CDR3 is TGCGCCAGCAGCCTCGTCGGAGAAGCAACTAATGAAAAACTGTTTTTT.

The rearrangement uses TRBV6-5 and TRBJ1-2; TRBD1 matches at 8 bases. Unmatched junction bases numbered 2, after V lost 0 bases and J lost 2 bases. The germline gives CDR1 MNHEY, CDR2 SVGAGI. This CDR3 is 15 amino acids long. Written as DNA, the CDR3 is TGTGCCAGCAGTTACTCGAGGACAGGGAACTATGGCTACACCTTC. Its translation is CASSYSRTGNYGYTF.

The V gene is TRBV7-8, the J gene TRBJ1-1; 7 bases are a match to TRBD1. CDR3 length: 15 residues. J gave up 3 bases and V 2 bases, and 6 bases lay outside the gene matches. From germline, CDR1 is SGHVS and CDR2 FQNEAQ. CDR3 in amino acids: CASSLFSGGDTEAFF. Here the CDR3 DNA reads TGTGCCAGCAGCTTATTCTCAGGGGGGGACACTGAAGCTTTCTTT.

The chain employs TRBV5-1 and TRBJ2-7; D is possibly TRBD1 or TRBD2 (5 bases each). The V end lost 1 base, the J end lost 3 bases, and 14 bases lay between the germline ends. The germline gives CDR1 SGHRS, CDR2 YFSETQ. This CDR3 region has 15 residues. For the CDR3, the DNA is TGCGCCAGCAGCTTGTCGGGGCGAACCTTCTACGAGCAGTACTTC. The encoded protein is CASSLSGRTFYEQYF.

This rearrangement joins TRBV25-1 to TRBJ2-3; possibly TRBD1 or TRBD2 for D (6 bases each). Germline V gene data show CDR1 as MGHDK and CDR2 as SYGVNS. Deletions cut 1 base from V and 10 bases from J, with 12 bases between. The CDR3 sequence is 13 residues long. The CDR3 DNA follows: TGTGCCAGCAGTGAATCGGGGGCCCGGTCGCAGTATTTT. This sequence encodes CASSESGARSQYF.

The chain combines TRBV3-1 (or the pseudogene TRBV3-2) with TRBJ1-4; TRBD1 is a possible D gene (5 bases). Germline-derived CDR1 and CDR2 are LGHDT and YNNKEL (reference sequence). This CDR3 has 15 residues. Trimming removed 1 base from V and 7 bases from J, with 13 bases in between. The chain's CDR3 is CASSQAKGPAEKLFF. The DNA of the CDR3 is TGTGCCAGCAGCCAAGCGAAGGGACCGGCTGAAAAACTGTTTTTT.

This chain joins TRBV11-2 and TRBJ1-1; D not certain. CDR3 size: 14 residues. V lost 0 bases, J lost 1 base, and 6 bases lay in between. CDR1 SGHAT and CDR2 FQNNGV come from the germline V gene. The CDR3 DNA reads TGTGCCAGCAGCTTAGATTCGGGGAACACTGAAGCTTTCTTT. Encoded protein: CASSLDSGNTEAFF. Full variable domain (missing parts from reference TRBV11-2 and TRBJ1-1): EAGVAQSPRYKIIEKRQSVAFWCNPISGHATLYWYQQILGQGPKLLIQFQNNGVVDDSQLPKDRFSAERLKGVDSTLKIQPAKLEDSAVYLCASSLDSGNTEAFFGQGTRLTVV.

This chain uses TRBV7-3 with TRBJ1-1; the D gene is possibly TRBD1 (6 bases). The CDR3 is 15 residues long. With 3 bases removed from V and 0 bases from J, the gap between germline ends came to 11 bases. Looked up from germline, CDR1 is SGHTA and CDR2 is FQGTGA. The CDR3 DNA reads TGTGCCAGCAGCTTTGGTTCAGGGGTGAACACTGAAGCTTTCTTT. Amino acid sequence: CASSFGSGVNTEAFF.

The chain carries TRBV5-3 and TRBJ2-7; D call uncertain. TRBV5-3 is sorted into the ORF group, with uncertain function. The CDR3 contains 14 residues. The germline V and J ends were trimmed by 4 bases and 4 bases, with 15 bases remaining between them. The CDR3 region is CARSPEIGPYEQYF. DNA for the CDR3: TGTGCCAGAAGCCCCGAGATTGGCCCTTACGAGCAGTACTTC.

As for this clone: At the DNA level, this CDR3 is encoded by other sequences in the same sample as well. V usage is TRBV6-5 and J usage is TRBJ2-7; 11 bases fit TRBD1. Germline trimming cut 9 bases from V and 3 bases from J; bases unmatched to any gene: 4. Germline assignment: CDR1 MNHEY and CDR2 SVGAGI. This CDR3 region has 13 residues. This CDR3 is CASRGTGGYEQYV. The DNA of the CDR3 is TGTGCCAGTCGCGGGACAGGGGGCTACGAGCAGTACGTC.

This clone was seen a single time. CDR3 DNA sequence: TGTGCCTGGGGGACAGGGAAGGATGAGCAGTTCTTC. It is translated as CAWGTGKDEQFF. This chain uses TRBV30 with TRBJ2-1; TRBD1 aligns across 9 bases. Germline lookup yields CDR1 GTSNPN and CDR2 SVGIG (reference sequence). After removal of 5 bases from V and 8 bases from J, the junction contained 4 bases not matched to a gene. The CDR3 has 12 amino acids.